The sequence of this T cell receptor (beta chain) was determined in a study of cytomegalovirus exposure and HLA in healthy donors. Study details: From donors who were HLA-typed, an early data release held about 85 million unique TCRs.

Germline V gene lookup returns CDR1 KGHSH and CDR2 LQKENI. This CDR3 has 13 amino acids. V was cut by 3 bases and J by 2 bases, with 6 bases left in between. About this clone: No antigen is known for it.

Study results and caveats: A highly shared variant cluster was judged a likely technical artifact. For most TCR sequences rarity was the rule, although some public TCRs occurred in many donors.

Use of 60 Vbeta and 13 Jbeta primers characterized the PCR. Libraries were prepared by immunoSEQ multiplex PCR; TCRdb keeps only in-frame clonotypes and omits some of them. The sample gives under 150,000 clones, about 80% of which show up once; around 4.4% is in the top ten. Input material: PBMCs. This rearrangement joins TRBV18 to TRBJ2-3, with D hard to call. This clonotype was sampled from a man aged 30-40 years in good health and CMV-seropositive. CDR3 bases: TGTGCCAGCTCACCCGTCTCCACAGATACGCAGTATTTT. Its protein is CASSPVSTDTQYF.